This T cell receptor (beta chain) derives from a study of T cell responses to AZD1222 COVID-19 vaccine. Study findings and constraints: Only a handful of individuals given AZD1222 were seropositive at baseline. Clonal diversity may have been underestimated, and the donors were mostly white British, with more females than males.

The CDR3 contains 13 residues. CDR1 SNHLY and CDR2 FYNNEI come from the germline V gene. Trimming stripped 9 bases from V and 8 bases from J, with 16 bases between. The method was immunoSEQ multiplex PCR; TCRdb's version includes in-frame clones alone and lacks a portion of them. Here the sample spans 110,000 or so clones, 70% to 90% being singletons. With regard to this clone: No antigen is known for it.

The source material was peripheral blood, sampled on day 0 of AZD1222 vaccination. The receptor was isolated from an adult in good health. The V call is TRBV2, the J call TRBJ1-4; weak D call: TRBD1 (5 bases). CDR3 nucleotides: TGTGCCAGAGGGGAGGGGTTTGGCGAAAAACTGTTTTTT. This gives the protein CARGEGFGEKLFF.